Below, 4 T cell receptor beta chains from the same sample are listed, as sequenced in a study of neurological immune-mediated disorders. In TCRdb, the 5' RACE reads were re-called with MiXCR into one record per CDR3 protein. The table includes about 46,000 distinct CDR3 sequences, 4% to 5.5% detected once. Sequencing used PBMCs. The receptor source for this set is an older woman with multiple sclerosis.

This clonotype was picked up a small number of times. The J gene is TRBJ2-1, the V gene TRBV27; TRBD1 matches at 7 bases. The V segment lost 2 bases and the J segment 0 bases; nucleotides outside the gene matches: 1. Germline CDR1 reads MNHEY; CDR2 reads SMNVEV (reference sequence). The CDR3 consists of 15 residues. CDR3 sequence: CASSLGTASYNEQFF. CDR3 DNA: TGTGCCAGCAGTTTAGGGACAGCCTCCTACAATGAGCAGTTCTTC.

This clonotype was seen at least ten times. The chain is built from TRBV7-6 and TRBJ1-5; 7 bases are a match to TRBD1. V lost 1 base and J lost 4; bases outside the gene matches: 7. The CDR3 is made up of 16 amino acids. The germline CDR1 and CDR2 sequences are SGHVS and FNYEAQ. The CDR3 nucleotides read TGTGCCAGCAGCTTAGGGGAGACAGGGACTAATCAGCCCCAGCATTTT. Protein: CASSLGETGTNQPQHF.

This clonotype was found many times. The chain has TRBV3-1 and TRBJ2-5; D is ambiguous. V was clipped by 3 bases and J by 3 bases, with 8 bases between them. CDR3 length: 13 amino acids. CDR1 is LGHDT and CDR2 is YNNKEL in the germline V gene (reference sequence). The CDR3 loop is CASSQGREETQYF. The CDR3 DNA follows: TGTGCCAGCAGCCAGGGCAGAGAAGAGACCCAGTACTTC.

This clonotype has a count of ten or more. The rearrangement links TRBV5-1 to TRBJ2-3; 9 bases map to TRBD2. Germline CDR1 and CDR2: SGHRS and YFSETQ. V trimming: 7 bases; J trimming: 3 bases; junction bases outside the gene matches: 9. This CDR3 region has 15 residues. The CDR3 DNA sequence: TGCGCCAGCCGGACTAGCGCAGTTACAACAGATACGCAGTATTTT. It codes for CASRTSAVTTDTQYF.